This TCR beta chain was captured in a study of long-term antiretroviral therapy in people with HIV. Findings and limits, study-wide: Clones expanded before ART dominated the repertoire at all time points. CDR3 lengths in HIV samples spanned a narrower range than controls.

Every specimen held between about 0.9-11 million cryopreserved PBMC. These were thawed and washed before DNA extraction. Investigators performed immunoSEQ version v3.0 at survey level. TCRdb keeps only in-frame clones here, not all; method: immunoSEQ multiplex PCR. The profile shows about 35,000 clones, 70% to 90% of them singletons. As concerns this clone: What it binds is not known.

The material sequenced was unsorted PBMCs, taken 2.2 years after starting antiretroviral therapy. The TCR sequence derives from a young man with HIV.

The CDR3 sequence is CSVVGRSTDTQYF. Here the CDR3 DNA reads TGCAGCGTTGTGGGTCGGAGCACAGATACGCAGTATTTT. The rearrangement joins TRBV29-1 to TRBJ2-3, with D unclear. The germline V gene encodes CDR1 SQVTM and CDR2 ANQGSEA. The CDR3 is 13 residues long. V was clipped by 4 bases and J by 0 bases, with 8 bases between them.